These T cell receptor beta chains were read from a single sample in a study of blood T cell repertoires in COVID-19. The repertoire was sequenced with immunoSEQ multiplex PCR; TCRdb's copy has only in-frame clones and lacks some. The sample lists more than 200,000 clones; roughly 80% were seen once. Sequencing was done on a sample of peripheral blood. All receptors derive from a man aged 55 to 69 with acute or convalescent COVID-19. The CDR3 runs from the conserved cysteine through the conserved F or W. A D gene is named only where the DNA matches it firmly. Size tells how often a clone was seen (once, few, many) or the class of an expanded clone, and some rows leave it out.

D gene	clone size	V gene	J gene	CDR3 protein	CDR3 DNA
NA	NA	TRBV7-7	TRBJ2-5	CASSPGGTVGETQYF	TGTGCTAGCAGCCCAGGCGGGACCGTGGGAGAGACCCAGTACTTC
NA	NA	TRBV30	TRBJ1-4	CAWSATANEKLFF	TGTGCCTGGAGTGCGACAGCGAATGAAAAACTGTTTTTT
TRBD2	NA	TRBV24-1	TRBJ2-1	CATSDSLAGDNEQFF	TGTGCCACCAGTGATTCCCTAGCGGGGGACAATGAGCAGTTCTTC
NA	NA	TRBV7-9	TRBJ2-3	CASSPGRTVPTQYF	TGTGCCAGCAGCCCAGGCAGAACCGTCCCCACGCAGTATTTT
NA	once	TRBV19	TRBJ2-1	CASSMGSGRSYNEQFF	TGTGCCAGTAGTATGGGGAGCGGTCGCTCCTACAATGAGCAGTTCTTC
TRBD2	NA	TRBV7-6	TRBJ2-3	CASSPSRLAGGRYTQYF	TGTGCCAGCAGCCCCTCCCGACTAGCGGGGGGGAGATATACGCAGTATTTT
NA	NA	TRBV5-1	TRBJ1-1	CASSYRVNTEAFF	TGCGCCAGCAGTTACAGGGTAAACACTGAAGCTTTCTTT
NA	NA	TRBV6-1	TRBJ1-3	CASSEEEGSSGNTIYF	TGTGCCAGCAGTGAAGAGGAGGGGAGCTCTGGAAACACCATATATTTT
TRBD2	few	TRBV7-3	TRBJ2-1	CASSLAGGPSNEQFF	TGTGCCAGCAGCTTAGCGGGAGGCCCCTCCAATGAGCAGTTCTTC
TRBD2	NA	TRBV9	TRBJ2-7	CASSASPAGINEQYF	TGTGCCAGCAGCGCGTCACCAGCGGGGATAAACGAGCAGTACTTC
NA	NA	TRBV5-8	TRBJ2-7	CASSLNNYEQYF	TGTGCCAGCAGCTTGAACAACTACGAGCAGTACTTC
TRBD1	NA	TRBV10-1	TRBJ1-2	CASSRDRGVGGYTF	TGCGCCAGCAGCCGAGACAGGGGAGTCGGTGGCTACACCTTC
TRBD1	NA	TRBV4-2	TRBJ1-1	CASSHPPHRGGIMNTEAFF	TGTGCCAGCAGCCACCCGCCCCACAGGGGAGGCATCATGAACACTGAAGCTTTCTTT
TRBD1	once	TRBV5-1	TRBJ2-1	CASSTGTGNYNEQFF	TGCGCCAGCAGCACCGGGACAGGGAACTACAATGAGCAGTTCTTC
TRBD1	few	TRBV6-2/TRBV6-3	TRBJ1-1	CASSLARDRGYRTEAFF	TGTGCCAGCAGTCTTGCCCGGGACAGGGGGTATCGCACTGAAGCTTTCTTT
TRBD1	NA	TRBV6-2/TRBV6-3	TRBJ1-5	CASSRQGFQPQHF	TGTGCCAGCAGTCGACAGGGTTTTCAGCCCCAGCATTTT
TRBD1	once	TRBV14	TRBJ2-2	CASSHRTGVPGTGELFF	TGTGCCAGCAGCCACCGGACAGGGGTGCCAGGTACCGGGGAGCTGTTTTTT
NA	NA	TRBV7-3	TRBJ1-5	CASSPSPSQPQHF	TGTGCCAGCAGCCCGTCGCCCAGTCAGCCCCAGCATTTT
NA	NA	TRBV7-9	TRBJ2-3	CASSLGQPRAGTDTQYF	TGTGCCAGCAGCTTAGGACAGCCCAGGGCCGGCACAGATACGCAGTATTTT
NA	NA	TRBV6-5	TRBJ2-2	CAGRRGRGTGELFF	TGTGCCGGGCGGCGGGGACGGGGGACCGGGGAGCTGTTTTTT
TRBD1	few	TRBV28	TRBJ2-7	CASSLGQGSSEQYF	TGTGCCAGCAGTCTGGGACAGGGGTCTTCCGAGCAGTACTTC
TRBD2	NA	TRBV30	TRBJ2-3	CASPGTSAGTQYF	TGTGCCTCCCCCGGGACTAGCGCCGGTACGCAGTATTTT
TRBD1	NA	TRBV10-3	TRBJ2-7	CAISLTWDRSYEQYF	TGTGCCATCAGCCTAACTTGGGACAGATCCTACGAGCAGTACTTC
NA	NA	TRBV2	TRBJ2-5	CASVPGHFQETQYF	TGTGCCAGCGTCCCGGGACATTTCCAAGAGACCCAGTACTTC
NA	NA	TRBV9	TRBJ1-2	CASSVDPDSYGYTF	TGTGCCAGCAGCGTAGATCCAGACTCCTATGGCTACACCTTC
NA	NA	TRBV7-2	TRBJ2-5	CASDSGTQYF	TGTGCCAGCGACTCGGGGACCCAGTACTTC
NA	once	TRBV6-1	TRBJ2-3	CASSGGRTDTQYF	TGTGCCAGCAGCGGGGGGCGCACAGATACGCAGTATTTT
NA	NA	TRBV5-1	TRBJ2-1	CASSFPGTRGNEQFF	TGCGCCAGCAGCTTCCCCGGGACAAGGGGCAATGAGCAGTTCTTC
NA	once	TRBV5-1	TRBJ2-7	CASSQTGQGYEQYF	TGCGCCAGCAGCCAAACGGGACAAGGCTACGAGCAGTACTTC
TRBD2	NA	TRBV15	TRBJ2-7	CATSRGQRETYEQYF	TGTGCCACCAGCAGAGGGCAGCGGGAAACCTACGAGCAGTACTTC
NA	NA	TRBV9	TRBJ1-1	CASSTRTDTEAFF	TGTGCCAGCAGCACTCGGACTGATACTGAAGCTTTCTTT
TRBD1	NA	TRBV4-2	TRBJ1-2	CASSQAQGGAYGYTF	TGTGCCAGCAGCCAAGCCCAGGGGGGCGCCTATGGCTACACCTTC
NA	NA	TRBV27	TRBJ1-2	CASSFQSTNYGYTF	TGTGCCAGCAGTTTCCAGTCAACAAACTATGGCTACACCTTC
TRBD2	NA	TRBV6-6	TRBJ2-5	CASGGSGETQYF	TGTGCCAGCGGCGGGAGCGGGGAGACCCAGTACTTC
TRBD2	NA	TRBV7-6	TRBJ2-3	CASSANSGGTDTQYF	TGTGCCAGCAGCGCTAATAGCGGGGGCACAGATACGCAGTATTTT
TRBD1	NA	TRBV5-6	TRBJ1-5	CASSIRQGANQPQHF	TGTGCCAGCAGCATTCGACAGGGCGCCAATCAGCCCCAGCATTTT
TRBD2	NA	TRBV5-1	TRBJ2-1	CASSLRVAGGTFYNEQFF	TGCGCCAGCAGCTTGAGGGTAGCGGGAGGCACCTTTTACAATGAGCAGTTCTTC
NA	NA	TRBV3-1/TRBV3-2	TRBJ2-7	CASSQMVGGEQYF	TGTGCCAGCAGCCAAATGGTCGGGGGCGAGCAGTACTTC
NA	NA	TRBV19	TRBJ1-5	CASSTRQPAYSNQPQHF	TGTGCCAGTAGTACCCGACAGCCAGCCTATAGCAATCAGCCCCAGCATTTT
TRBD1	NA	TRBV5-4	TRBJ1-1	CASRRDRMSGEAFF	TGTGCCAGCAGGCGGGACAGGATGAGCGGTGAAGCTTTCTTT
NA	NA	TRBV6-4	TRBJ2-3	CASSPSIGGRTDTQYF	TGTGCCAGCAGCCCATCCATAGGAGGCAGGACAGATACGCAGTATTTT
NA	NA	TRBV18	TRBJ1-1	CASSPSSGGSSGAFF	TGTGCCAGCTCACCATCCTCGGGAGGATCCAGCGGAGCTTTCTTT